This T cell receptor beta chain was found in a study of CXCR4 blockade with PD-1 therapy in pancreatic cancer. Whole-study findings and limits: Tumors were clonally expanded, mean about 0.14 versus 0.05 in healthy blood.

Trimming cost V 2 bases and J 6 bases, with 13 bases left between them. Germline V lookup: CDR1 LNHDA, CDR2 SQIVND (reference sequence). This CDR3 contains 14 residues. Sequencing was performed with immunoSEQ multiplex PCR; in TCRdb, only in-frame clones are kept and a portion is missing. The sample contains around 5,600 clones, 35% to 45% of which appear only once. Notes on this clone: Its matching antigen is unknown.

No neoadjuvant therapy was given before resection to the patients supplying these archived tumor blocks. The clonotype comes from a human donor with pancreatic ductal adenocarcinoma. This rearrangement joins TRBV19 to TRBJ1-1, with D possibly TRBD1 on 5 matching bases. Specimen: tumor tissue. This chain's CDR3 is CASSIRGLSAEAFF. The CDR3 region has the DNA TGTGCCAGTAGTATACGGGGCTTATCCGCTGAAGCTTTCTTT.